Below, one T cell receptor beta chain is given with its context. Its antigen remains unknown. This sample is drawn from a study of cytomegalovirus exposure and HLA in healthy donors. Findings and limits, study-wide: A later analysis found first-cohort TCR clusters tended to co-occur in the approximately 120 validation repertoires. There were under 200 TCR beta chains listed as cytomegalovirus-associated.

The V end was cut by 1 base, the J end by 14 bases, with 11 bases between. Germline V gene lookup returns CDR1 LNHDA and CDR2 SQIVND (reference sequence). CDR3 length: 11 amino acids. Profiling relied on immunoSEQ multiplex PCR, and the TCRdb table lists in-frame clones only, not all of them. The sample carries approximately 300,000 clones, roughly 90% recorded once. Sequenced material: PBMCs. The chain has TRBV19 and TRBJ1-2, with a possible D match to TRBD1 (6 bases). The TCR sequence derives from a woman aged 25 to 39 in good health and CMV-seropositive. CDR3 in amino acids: CASSIAAGVTF. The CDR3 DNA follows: TGTGCCAGTAGTATAGCGGCAGGGGTGACCTTC.